This T cell receptor (beta chain) was sequenced for a study of blood T cell repertoires in COVID-19. About the research overall: T cells, B-cell-depleted T cells, or PBMCs supplied cDNA or gDNA.

Original analysis: How many nucleated cells were present was estimated from reference gene primer amplification. Sequencing used immunoSEQ multiplex PCR; TCRdb keeps in-frame clones, though not all of them. The V and J calls and clone size are taken from that table; D and trimming were inferred from the DNA. Of 150,000 to 200,000 clones in the sample, roughly 73% were seen once. The specimen was peripheral blood. The receptor comes from a man aged 65 to 79 with acute or convalescent COVID-19.

CDR3 in DNA: TGTGCCAGCAGCCGAGCGGGTCCCTACAATGAGCAGTTCTTC. This gives the protein CASSRAGPYNEQFF. The genes are TRBV6-2 or TRBV6-3 and TRBJ2-1; maybe TRBD2 (6 bases). The CDR3 contains 14 residues. The V gene lost 6 bases and the J gene lost 2 bases, with 11 bases spanning the gap. CDR1 and CDR2 from the germline V gene are MNHEY and SVGEGT.